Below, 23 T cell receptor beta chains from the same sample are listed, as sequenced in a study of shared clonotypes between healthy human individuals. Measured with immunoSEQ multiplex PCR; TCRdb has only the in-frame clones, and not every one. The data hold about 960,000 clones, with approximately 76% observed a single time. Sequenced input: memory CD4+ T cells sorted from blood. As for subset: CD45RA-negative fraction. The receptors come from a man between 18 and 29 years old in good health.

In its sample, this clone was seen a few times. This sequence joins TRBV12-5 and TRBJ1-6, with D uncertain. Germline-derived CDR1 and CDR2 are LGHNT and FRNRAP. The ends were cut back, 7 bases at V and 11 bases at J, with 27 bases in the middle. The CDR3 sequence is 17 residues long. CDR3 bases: TGTGCTAGTGCCCGGGCGGCGGCTGACTCTCGAGGCACACCCCTCCACTTT. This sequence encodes CASARAAADSRGTPLHF.

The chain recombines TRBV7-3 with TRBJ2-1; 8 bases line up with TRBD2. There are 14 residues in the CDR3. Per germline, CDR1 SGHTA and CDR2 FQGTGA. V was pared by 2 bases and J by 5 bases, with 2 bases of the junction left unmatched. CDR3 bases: TGTGCCAGCAGCTTAGGACTAGCCCACAATGAGCAGTTCTTC. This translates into CASSLGLAHNEQFF.

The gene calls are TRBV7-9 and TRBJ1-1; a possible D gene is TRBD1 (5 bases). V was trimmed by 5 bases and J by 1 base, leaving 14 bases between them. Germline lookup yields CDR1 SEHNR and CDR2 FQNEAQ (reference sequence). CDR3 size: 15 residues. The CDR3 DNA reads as TGTGCCAGCAGCACACGACCGGGACCGAACACTGAAGCTTTCTTT. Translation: CASSTRPGPNTEAFF.

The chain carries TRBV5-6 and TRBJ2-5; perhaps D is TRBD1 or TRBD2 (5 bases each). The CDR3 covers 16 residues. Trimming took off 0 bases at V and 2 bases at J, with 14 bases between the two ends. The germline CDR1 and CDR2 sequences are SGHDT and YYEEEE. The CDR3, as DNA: TGTGCCAGCAGCTTGGACCTGGGGGTCGGACAAGAGACCCAGTACTTC. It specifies CASSLDLGVGQETQYF.

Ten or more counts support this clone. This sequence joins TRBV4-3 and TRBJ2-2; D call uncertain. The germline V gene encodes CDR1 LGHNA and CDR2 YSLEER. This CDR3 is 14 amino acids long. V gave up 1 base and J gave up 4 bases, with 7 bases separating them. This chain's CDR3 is CASSQVGSTGELFF. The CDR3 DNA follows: TGCGCCAGCAGCCAAGTGGGTAGCACCGGGGAGCTGTTTTTT.

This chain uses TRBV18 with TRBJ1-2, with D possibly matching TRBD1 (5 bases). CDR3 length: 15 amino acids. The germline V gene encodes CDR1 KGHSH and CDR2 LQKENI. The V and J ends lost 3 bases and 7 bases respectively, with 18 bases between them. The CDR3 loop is CASSPGAASKGGYTF. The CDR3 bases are TGTGCCAGCTCACCCGGGGCTGCAAGCAAGGGTGGCTACACCTTC.

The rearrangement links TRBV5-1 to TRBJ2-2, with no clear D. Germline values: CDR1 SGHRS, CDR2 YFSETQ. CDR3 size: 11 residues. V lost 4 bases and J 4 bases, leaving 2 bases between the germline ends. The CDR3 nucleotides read TGCGCCAGCAGCCGCACCGGGGAGCTGTTTTTT. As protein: CASSRTGELFF.

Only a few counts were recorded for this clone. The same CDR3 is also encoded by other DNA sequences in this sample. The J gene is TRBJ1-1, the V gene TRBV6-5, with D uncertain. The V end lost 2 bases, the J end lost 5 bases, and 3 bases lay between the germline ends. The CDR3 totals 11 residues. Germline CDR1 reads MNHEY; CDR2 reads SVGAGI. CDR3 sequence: CASSYGTEAFF. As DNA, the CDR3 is TGTGCCAGCAGTTACGGGACTGAAGCTTTCTTT.

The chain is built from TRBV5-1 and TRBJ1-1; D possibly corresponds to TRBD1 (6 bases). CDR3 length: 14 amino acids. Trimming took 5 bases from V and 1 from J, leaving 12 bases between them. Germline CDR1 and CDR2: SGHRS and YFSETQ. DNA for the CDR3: TGCGCCAGCAGGGAACCGGGACAGAACACTGAAGCTTTCTTT. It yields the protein CASREPGQNTEAFF.

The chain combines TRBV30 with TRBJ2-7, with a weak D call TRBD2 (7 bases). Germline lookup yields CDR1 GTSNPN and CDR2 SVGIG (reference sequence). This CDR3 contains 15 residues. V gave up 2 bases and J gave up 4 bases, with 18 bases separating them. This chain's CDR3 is CAWSKGGRIKYEQYF. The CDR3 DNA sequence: TGTGCCTGGAGTAAGGGGGGGCGGATAAAGTACGAGCAGTACTTC.

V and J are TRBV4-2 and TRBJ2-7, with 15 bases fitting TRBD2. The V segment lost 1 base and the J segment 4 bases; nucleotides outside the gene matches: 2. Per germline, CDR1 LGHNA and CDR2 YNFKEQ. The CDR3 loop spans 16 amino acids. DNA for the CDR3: TGTGCCAGCAGCCAAGGGGGACTAGCGGGGGGTTACGAGCAGTACTTC. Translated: CASSQGGLAGGYEQYF.

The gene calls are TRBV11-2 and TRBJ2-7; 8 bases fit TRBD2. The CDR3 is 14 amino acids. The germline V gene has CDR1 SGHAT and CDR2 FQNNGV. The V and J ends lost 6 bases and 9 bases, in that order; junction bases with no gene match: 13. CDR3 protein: CASSLGLGVRVQYF. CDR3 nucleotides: TGTGCCAGCAGTTTGGGACTAGGGGTTCGTGTGCAGTACTTC. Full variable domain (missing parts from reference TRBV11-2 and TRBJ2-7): EAGVAQSPRYKIIEKRQSVAFWCNPISGHATLYWYQQILGQGPKLLIQFQNNGVVDDSQLPKDRFSAERLKGVDSTLKIQPAKLEDSAVYLCASSLGLGVRVQYFGPGTRLTVT.

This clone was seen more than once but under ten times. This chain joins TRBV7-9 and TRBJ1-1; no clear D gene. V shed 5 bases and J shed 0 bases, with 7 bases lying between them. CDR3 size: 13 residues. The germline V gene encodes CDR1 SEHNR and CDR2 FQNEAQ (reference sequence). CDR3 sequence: CASSISLNTEAFF. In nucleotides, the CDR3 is TGTGCCAGCAGCATTAGTTTGAACACTGAAGCTTTCTTT.

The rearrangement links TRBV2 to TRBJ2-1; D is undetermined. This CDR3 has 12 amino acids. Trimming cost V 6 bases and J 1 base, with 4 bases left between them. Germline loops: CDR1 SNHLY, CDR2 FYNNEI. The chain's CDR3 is CASRSSYNEQFF. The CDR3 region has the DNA TGTGCCAGCAGAAGTTCCTACAATGAGCAGTTCTTC.

CDR3 in amino acids: CASSANANYGYTF. CDR3 DNA: TGTGCCAGCAGTGCCAACGCGAACTATGGCTACACCTTC. The gene calls are TRBV2 and TRBJ1-2; D remains ambiguous. V was pared by 4 bases and J by 2 bases, with 8 bases between. CDR3 size: 13 residues. Germline-derived CDR1 and CDR2 are SNHLY and FYNNEI.

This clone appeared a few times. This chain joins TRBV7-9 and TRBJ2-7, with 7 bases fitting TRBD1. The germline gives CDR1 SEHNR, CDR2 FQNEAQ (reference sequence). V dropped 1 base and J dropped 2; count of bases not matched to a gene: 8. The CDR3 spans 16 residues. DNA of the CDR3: TGTGCCAGCAGCTTAGGGGACAGCGCTTACCCCTACGAGCAGTACTTC. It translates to CASSLGDSAYPYEQYF.

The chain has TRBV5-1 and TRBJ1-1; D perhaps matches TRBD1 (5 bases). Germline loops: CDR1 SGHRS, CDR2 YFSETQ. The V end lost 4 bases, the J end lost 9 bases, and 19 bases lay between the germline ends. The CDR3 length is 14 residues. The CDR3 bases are TGCGCCAGCAGCGAAGACAGCAACCTATCCCAAGCTTTCTTT. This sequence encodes CASSEDSNLSQAFF.

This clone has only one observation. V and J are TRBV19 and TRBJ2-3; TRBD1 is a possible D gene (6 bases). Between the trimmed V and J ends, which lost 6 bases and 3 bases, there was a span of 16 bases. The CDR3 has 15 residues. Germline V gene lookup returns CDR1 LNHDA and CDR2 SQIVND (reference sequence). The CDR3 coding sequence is TGTGCCAGTAGCCCACAGGGTGTAGGTACAGATACGCAGTATTTT. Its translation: CASSPQGVGTDTQYF. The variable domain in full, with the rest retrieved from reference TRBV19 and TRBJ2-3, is DGGITQSPKYLFRKEGQNVTLSCEQNLNHDAMYWYRQDPGQGLRLIYYSQIVNDFQKGDIAEGYSVSREKKESFPLTVTSAQKNPTAFYLCASSPQGVGTDTQYFGPGTRLTVL.

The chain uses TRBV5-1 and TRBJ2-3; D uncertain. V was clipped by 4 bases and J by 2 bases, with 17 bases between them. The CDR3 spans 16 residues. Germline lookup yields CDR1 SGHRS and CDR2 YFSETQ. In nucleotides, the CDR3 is TGCGCCAGCAGCCTGGATGGAAACCGCGCCACAGATACGCAGTATTTT. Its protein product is CASSLDGNRATDTQYF.

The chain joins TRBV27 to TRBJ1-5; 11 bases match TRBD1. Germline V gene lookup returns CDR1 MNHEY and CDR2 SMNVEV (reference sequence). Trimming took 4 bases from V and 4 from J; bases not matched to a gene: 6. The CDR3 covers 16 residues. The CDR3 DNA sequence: TGTGCCAGCAGTTCCGATTGGGACAGGGGGAATCAGCCCCAGCATTTT. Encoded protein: CASSSDWDRGNQPQHF.

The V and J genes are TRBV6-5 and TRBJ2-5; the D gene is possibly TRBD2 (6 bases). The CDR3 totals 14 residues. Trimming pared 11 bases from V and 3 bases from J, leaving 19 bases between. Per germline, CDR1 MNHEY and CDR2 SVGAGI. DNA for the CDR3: TGTGCCGCTTCACTTCAATGGGGGGAAGAGACCCAGTACTTC. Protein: CAASLQWGEETQYF.

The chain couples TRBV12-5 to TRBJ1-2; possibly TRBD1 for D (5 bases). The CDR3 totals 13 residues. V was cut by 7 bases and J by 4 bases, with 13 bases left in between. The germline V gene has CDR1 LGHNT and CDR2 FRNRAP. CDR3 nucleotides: TGTGCTAGTGCGGGGACGGATCTCTATGGCTACACCTTC. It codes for CASAGTDLYGYTF.

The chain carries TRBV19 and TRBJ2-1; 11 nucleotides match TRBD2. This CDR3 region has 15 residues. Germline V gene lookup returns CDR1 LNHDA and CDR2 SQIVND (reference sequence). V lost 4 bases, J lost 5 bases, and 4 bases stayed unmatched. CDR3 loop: CASSTIAGGNNEQFF. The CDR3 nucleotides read TGTGCCAGTAGTACTATAGCGGGAGGGAACAATGAGCAGTTCTTC.